This is a list of T cell receptor beta chains from one sample in a study of lymphopenia after photon versus proton radiotherapy. Assay: immunoSEQ multiplex PCR; the TCRdb copy retains only in-frame clones and omits some. Of around 62,000 clones in the sample, about 81% were seen once. Sequenced material: peripheral blood, taken from a patient treated with proton-based radiotherapy. The receptors stem from a man aged 60 to 69 with pancreatic cancer. Both conserved end residues are part of each CDR3. D genes are given only for firm matches. Size is stated for part of the rows, as once, few or many counts, or as a class when the clone is expanded.

d_gene: .; len: 13; j_gene: TRBJ2-2; abundance: .; v_gene: TRBV27; CDR3nt: TGTGCCAGCAGTCCCCTGATCACCGGGGAGCTGTTTTTT; CDR3aa: CASSPLITGELFF
d_gene: TRBD1; len: 15; j_gene: TRBJ2-7; abundance: .; v_gene: TRBV2; CDR3nt: TGTGCCAGCAGACCGGACAGGACCATCTCCTACGAGCAGTACTTC; CDR3aa: CASRPDRTISYEQYF
d_gene: .; len: 15; j_gene: TRBJ1-2; abundance: few; v_gene: TRBV7-2; CDR3nt: TGTGCCAGCAGCTTAGGAGGGGGAAAGAACTATGGCTACACCTTC; CDR3aa: CASSLGGGKNYGYTF
d_gene: TRBD1; len: 18; j_gene: TRBJ2-3; abundance: .; v_gene: TRBV5-4; CDR3nt: TGTGCCAGCAGCTTGGGATCAGGGGGCACTAGGAACACAGATACGCAGTATTTT; CDR3aa: CASSLGSGGTRNTDTQYF
d_gene: .; len: 16; j_gene: TRBJ2-7; abundance: once; v_gene: TRBV18; CDR3nt: TGTGCCAGCTCACCGTCCCGGGGTAAAGAGACCTACGAGCAGTACTTC; CDR3aa: CASSPSRGKETYEQYF
d_gene: TRBD1; len: 15; j_gene: TRBJ1-2; abundance: .; v_gene: TRBV7-2; CDR3nt: TGTGCCAGCAGCTTTCCCCGGGGCAGGGGGTATGGCTACACCTTC; CDR3aa: CASSFPRGRGYGYTF
d_gene: TRBD1; len: 16; j_gene: TRBJ2-3; abundance: .; v_gene: TRBV19; CDR3nt: TGTGCCAGTCGACCTCCGGGACAGGGGGACAGAGATACGCAGTATTTT; CDR3aa: CASRPPGQGDRDTQYF
d_gene: .; len: 14; j_gene: TRBJ1-3; abundance: .; v_gene: TRBV18; CDR3nt: TGTGCCAGCTCACTATATCAGGGCTTGGACACCATATATTTT; CDR3aa: CASSLYQGLDTIYF
d_gene: .; len: 14; j_gene: TRBJ1-4; abundance: .; v_gene: TRBV28; CDR3nt: TGTGCCAGCGGGGGGGGAGGCACTAATGAAAAACTGTTTTTT; CDR3aa: CASGGGGTNEKLFF
d_gene: .; len: 16; j_gene: TRBJ1-1; abundance: .; v_gene: TRBV5-8; CDR3nt: TGTGCCAGCAGCTTCGGGGGAAACAGAAAACGAACTGAAGCTTTCTTT; CDR3aa: CASSFGGNRKRTEAFF
d_gene: TRBD1; len: 15; j_gene: TRBJ1-5; abundance: .; v_gene: TRBV27; CDR3nt: TGTGCCAGCAAGGGGACAGGGCTTAGCAATCAGCCCCAGCATTTT; CDR3aa: CASKGTGLSNQPQHF
d_gene: .; len: 19; j_gene: TRBJ2-2; abundance: .; v_gene: TRBV28; CDR3nt: TGTGCCAGCAGTTTATTTCAGCTTCGGGGCCAGCCGAACACCGGGGAGCTGTTTTTT; CDR3aa: CASSLFQLRGQPNTGELFF
d_gene: .; len: 14; j_gene: TRBJ1-1; abundance: few; v_gene: TRBV2; CDR3nt: TGTGCCAGCAGGGAGGGGGAGGACACTCGTCAAGCTTTCTTT; CDR3aa: CASREGEDTRQAFF
d_gene: TRBD2; len: 17; j_gene: TRBJ2-7; abundance: .; v_gene: TRBV28; CDR3nt: TGTGCCAGCAGTTTATGGGAACTAGCGGGAGGGCCTGGCGAGCAGTACTTC; CDR3aa: CASSLWELAGGPGEQYF
d_gene: .; len: 16; j_gene: TRBJ1-4; abundance: .; v_gene: TRBV28; CDR3nt: TGTGCCAGCAGTTCCTACAACCCGGTAACTAATGAAAAACTGTTTTTT; CDR3aa: CASSSYNPVTNEKLFF
d_gene: .; len: 14; j_gene: TRBJ2-7; abundance: .; v_gene: TRBV11-2; CDR3nt: TGTGCCAGCAGCTTAGCGAAAGGCTCCTACGAGCAGTACTTC; CDR3aa: CASSLAKGSYEQYF
d_gene: .; len: 13; j_gene: TRBJ2-1; abundance: .; v_gene: TRBV11-3; CDR3nt: TGTGCCAGCAGCTTAGGGGGGATCAATGAGCAGTTCTTC; CDR3aa: CASSLGGINEQFF
d_gene: .; len: 15; j_gene: TRBJ1-6; abundance: .; v_gene: TRBV28; CDR3nt: TGTGCCACCAAGAGACAGTTGGGGCTAAATTCACCCCTCCACTTT; CDR3aa: CATKRQLGLNSPLHF
d_gene: TRBD1; len: 14; j_gene: TRBJ2-5; abundance: once; v_gene: TRBV15; CDR3nt: TGTGCCACCAGCAGGGGACAGAGACAAGAGACCCAGTACTTC; CDR3aa: CATSRGQRQETQYF
d_gene: .; len: 14; j_gene: TRBJ1-1; abundance: .; v_gene: TRBV11-3; CDR3nt: TGTGCCAGCAGCCGGACTCAGTTGGACACTGAAGCTTTCTTT; CDR3aa: CASSRTQLDTEAFF
d_gene: .; len: 14; j_gene: TRBJ2-7; abundance: .; v_gene: TRBV7-2; CDR3nt: TGTGCCAGCAGCCCTGACTATTACTCCTACGAGCAGTACTTC; CDR3aa: CASSPDYYSYEQYF
d_gene: .; len: 12; j_gene: TRBJ2-7; abundance: once; v_gene: TRBV10-3; CDR3nt: TGTGCCAGCAGCGGGACATATTACGAGCAGTACTTC; CDR3aa: CASSGTYYEQYF
d_gene: TRBD1; len: 13; j_gene: TRBJ2-7; abundance: once; v_gene: TRBV19; CDR3nt: TGTGCCAGTAGTAAGACAGGGTACTCCGAGCAGTACTTC; CDR3aa: CASSKTGYSEQYF
d_gene: .; len: 13; j_gene: TRBJ2-7; abundance: .; v_gene: TRBV2; CDR3nt: TGTGCCAGTACACTGTTCGCGGGTCACGAGCAGTACTTC; CDR3aa: CASTLFAGHEQYF
d_gene: TRBD2; len: 16; j_gene: TRBJ2-4; abundance: .; v_gene: TRBV2; CDR3nt: TGTGCCAGCAGAGGACTAGCGGCACTAGCCAAAAACATTCAGTACTTC; CDR3aa: CASRGLAALAKNIQYF
d_gene: .; len: 15; j_gene: TRBJ2-5; abundance: .; v_gene: TRBV14; CDR3nt: TGTGCCAGCAGCCAAAGGGCAGGGGGGCAAGAGACCCAGTACTTC; CDR3aa: CASSQRAGGQETQYF
d_gene: .; len: 14; j_gene: TRBJ2-7; abundance: .; v_gene: TRBV7-8; CDR3nt: TGTGCCAGCAGCTTTGACGGGACAAGAGACGAGCAGTACTTC; CDR3aa: CASSFDGTRDEQYF
d_gene: .; len: 15; j_gene: TRBJ1-2; abundance: .; v_gene: TRBV7-2; CDR3nt: TGTGCCAGCACCCAACTTGGAGGAAATATCTATGGCTACACCTTC; CDR3aa: CASTQLGGNIYGYTF
d_gene: .; len: 15; j_gene: TRBJ2-3; abundance: .; v_gene: TRBV7-2; CDR3nt: TGTGCCAGCAGCTTAGCACAGGCCCGCACAGATACGCAGTATTTT; CDR3aa: CASSLAQARTDTQYF
d_gene: .; len: 12; j_gene: TRBJ2-5; abundance: .; v_gene: TRBV7-8; CDR3nt: TGTGCCAGCAGCATTCCCCAAGAGACCCAGTACTTC; CDR3aa: CASSIPQETQYF
d_gene: .; len: 15; j_gene: TRBJ1-1; abundance: .; v_gene: TRBV5-1; CDR3nt: TGCGCCAGCAGCTTGGTCCCTGGGGTGCGGACTGAAGCTTTCTTT; CDR3aa: CASSLVPGVRTEAFF
d_gene: TRBD1; len: 14; j_gene: TRBJ2-2; abundance: few; v_gene: TRBV5-1; CDR3nt: TGCGCCAGCAGCCCCCACACAGGGGCCGGGGAGCTGTTTTTT; CDR3aa: CASSPHTGAGELFF
d_gene: TRBD1; len: 13; j_gene: TRBJ2-7; abundance: .; v_gene: TRBV19; CDR3nt: TGTGCCAGTAGTATCGGACAGGTCGAAGGGCAGTACTTC; CDR3aa: CASSIGQVEGQYF
d_gene: TRBD2; len: 14; j_gene: TRBJ2-5; abundance: .; v_gene: TRBV30; CDR3nt: TGTGCCAGCCGGACTAGCGGGGCCGGGGAGACCCAGTACTTC; CDR3aa: CASRTSGAGETQYF
d_gene: TRBD2; len: 15; j_gene: TRBJ2-7; abundance: .; v_gene: TRBV2; CDR3nt: TGTGCCAGCAGTGAACTAGCGGCAACTTCCTACGAGCAGTACTTC; CDR3aa: CASSELAATSYEQYF
d_gene: .; len: 12; j_gene: TRBJ1-5; abundance: .; v_gene: TRBV15; CDR3nt: TGTGCCACCTACCGGGAACATCAGCCCCAGCATTTT; CDR3aa: CATYREHQPQHF
d_gene: .; len: 12; j_gene: TRBJ1-1; abundance: .; v_gene: TRBV28; CDR3nt: TGTGCCAGCAGGGAACCCGGAGCCGAAGCTTTCTTT; CDR3aa: CASREPGAEAFF
d_gene: .; len: 15; j_gene: TRBJ1-1; abundance: .; v_gene: TRBV7-8; CDR3nt: TGTGCCAGCAGAATCCGGGGAGGGGGGAACACTGAAGCTTTCTTT; CDR3aa: CASRIRGGGNTEAFF
d_gene: TRBD1; len: 18; j_gene: TRBJ2-6; abundance: .; v_gene: TRBV9; CDR3nt: TGTGCCAGCAGCGTAGGACAGGGCTGGGGTACTGGGGCCAACGTCCTGACTTTC; CDR3aa: CASSVGQGWGTGANVLTF
d_gene: TRBD1; len: 14; j_gene: TRBJ2-5; abundance: once; v_gene: TRBV29-1; CDR3nt: TGCAGCGCCGGGGCCGGGACAGGAAAAGAGACCCAGTACTTC; CDR3aa: CSAGAGTGKETQYF
d_gene: .; len: 17; j_gene: TRBJ2-7; abundance: .; v_gene: TRBV4-1; CDR3nt: TGCGCCAGCAGCCAATACCACGGGACGGGAAGCTCCTACGAGCAGTACTTC; CDR3aa: CASSQYHGTGSSYEQYF
d_gene: .; len: 15; j_gene: TRBJ1-3; abundance: .; v_gene: TRBV7-8; CDR3nt: TGTGCCAGCAGCTTAGCGGAGATAAGCGGAAACACCATATATTTT; CDR3aa: CASSLAEISGNTIYF
d_gene: .; len: 15; j_gene: TRBJ2-7; abundance: .; v_gene: TRBV2; CDR3nt: TGTGCCAGCAGTGCAAATAGAGGAATTACCTACGAGCAGTACTTC; CDR3aa: CASSANRGITYEQYF
d_gene: TRBD1; len: 15; j_gene: TRBJ1-3; abundance: once; v_gene: TRBV2; CDR3nt: TGTGCCAGCAGTTCGGACAGGGTGTCTGGAAACACCATATATTTT; CDR3aa: CASSSDRVSGNTIYF
d_gene: .; len: 15; j_gene: TRBJ2-5; abundance: .; v_gene: TRBV7-8; CDR3nt: TGTGCCAGCAGCTTAGCCCGGTACGAGGGGGAGACCCAGTACTTC; CDR3aa: CASSLARYEGETQYF
d_gene: TRBD2; len: 13; j_gene: TRBJ2-5; abundance: .; v_gene: TRBV10-1; CDR3nt: TGCGCCAGTTTCTATGGCGGGGCCCCGGGAGGGGACTTC; CDR3aa: CASFYGGAPGGDF
d_gene: .; len: 15; j_gene: TRBJ2-2; abundance: .; v_gene: TRBV7-8; CDR3nt: TGTGCCAGCAGCTCCCGGGACGGACCGACCGGGGAGCTGTTTTTT; CDR3aa: CASSSRDGPTGELFF
d_gene: .; len: 12; j_gene: TRBJ2-5; abundance: .; v_gene: TRBV10-1; CDR3nt: TGCGCCAGCCATTGGCGCCAAGAGACCCAGTACTTC; CDR3aa: CASHWRQETQYF